This T cell receptor (beta chain) was sequenced for a study of OX40 agonist ivuxolimab in advanced cancers. The wider study: Those enrolled were roughly 85% male, with a mean age of around 57 years and ages from 23 to 79. Partial responses, seen in three patients, involved one hepatocellular carcinoma and two cutaneous melanomas. Study observations and caveats: Clones of CD4+ and CD8+ blood T cells grew by week 6 at doses of 0.1 to 3.0 mg/kg.

As for this clone: Its antigen is undetermined. The same CDR3 also results from other DNA sequences found in this sample.

TCRdb's copy holds only in-frame clones and misses some; the assay was immunoSEQ multiplex PCR. This table has about 120,000 clones, about 93% appearing once. Germline CDR1 reads LNHDA; CDR2 reads SQIVND (reference sequence). The CDR3 covers 13 residues. V was clipped by 3 bases and J by 8 bases, with 10 bases between them. Samples of blood were obtained at baseline, on cycle 4 day 1, and on cycle 7 day 1. The gene calls are TRBV19 and TRBJ1-4; TRBD1 might be the D (5 bases). This specimen consisted of CD4+ or CD8+ T cells sorted from blood, obtained in a trial of the OX40 agonist ivuxolimab. The origin of this receptor is an adult with an advanced solid tumor such as melanoma, head and neck, liver or kidney cancer. The CDR3 region is CASSIVEGEKLFF. CDR3 nucleotide sequence: TGTGCCAGTAGTATCGTAGAGGGGGAAAAACTGTTTTTT.